The 3 T cell receptor beta chains listed next were all sequenced from one sample in a study of response to subunit inactivated influenza vaccine. TCRdb re-called the RT-PCR reads through MiXCR, storing one row per CDR3 protein. The table shows approximately 500,000 distinct CDR3 sequences, with around 13% occurring only once. The sample here was PBMCs from blood, taken 45 days after vaccination. Every receptor here comes from a man aged 45 to 65 who received an inactivated influenza vaccine.

CDR3 coding DNA: TGTGCCAGCAGCCCATCGGGGACAGGGGAATACAATGAGCAGTTCTTC. Its protein is CASSPSGTGEYNEQFF. The J gene is TRBJ2-1, the V gene TRBV7-2; 10 bases agree with TRBD1. V lost 5 bases and J lost 4; bases outside the gene matches: 8. CDR3 length: 16 amino acids. Germline V CDR1 and CDR2: SGHTA, FQGNSA. Complete variable domain (other parts from reference TRBV7-2 and TRBJ2-1): GAGVSQSPSNKVTEKGKDVELRCDPISGHTALYWYRQSLGQGLEFLIYFQGNSAPDKSGLPSDRFSAERTGGSVSTLTIQRTQQEDSAVYLCASSPSGTGEYNEQFFGPGTRLTVL.

This clonotype was detected a few times. The chain has TRBV27 and TRBJ1-5; the match to TRBD1 covers 12 bases. CDR1 is MNHEY and CDR2 is SMNVEV in the germline V gene (reference sequence). The CDR3 spans 16 residues. V lost 2 bases and J lost 3; bases outside the gene matches: 2. The CDR3 is CASSLPGQGANQPQHF. The CDR3 DNA is TGTGCCAGCAGTTTACCGGGACAGGGGGCCAATCAGCCCCAGCATTTT.

J is TRBJ2-1 and V is TRBV19; D unclear. This CDR3 is built from 13 residues. The V end lost 5 bases, the J end lost 0 bases, and 5 bases lay between the germline ends. Germline loops: CDR1 LNHDA, CDR2 SQIVND (reference sequence). CDR3 sequence (DNA): TGTGCCAGTAGTCACAACTCCTACAATGAGCAGTTCTTC. It translates to CASSHNSYNEQFF.